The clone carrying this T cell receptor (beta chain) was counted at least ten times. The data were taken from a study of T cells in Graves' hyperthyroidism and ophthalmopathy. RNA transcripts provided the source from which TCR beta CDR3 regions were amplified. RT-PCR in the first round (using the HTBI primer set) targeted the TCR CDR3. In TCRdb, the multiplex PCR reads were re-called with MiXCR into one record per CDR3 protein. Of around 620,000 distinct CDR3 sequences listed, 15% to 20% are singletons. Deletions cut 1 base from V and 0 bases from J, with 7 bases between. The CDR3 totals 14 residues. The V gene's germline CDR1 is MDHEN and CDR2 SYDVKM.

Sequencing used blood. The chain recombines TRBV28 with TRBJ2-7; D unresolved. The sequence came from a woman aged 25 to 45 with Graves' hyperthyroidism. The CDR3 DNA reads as TGTGCCAGCAGTTTATTGATAGGCTCCTACGAGCAGTACTTC. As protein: CASSLLIGSYEQYF.